This T cell receptor beta chain was obtained from a study of cytotoxic CD8 clonotypes in ibrutinib-treated CLL. Study-level information: The authors obtained response samples at a median of approximately 11 months of treatment, range 6 to 36.

With 5 bases removed from V and 0 bases from J, the gap between germline ends came to 10 bases. The CDR3 runs 14 residues. Germline CDR1 and CDR2: SGHAT and FQNNGV. With cryopreserved PBMCs as the source, 2 to 2.5 micrograms of genomic DNA went to TCR beta libraries. Clones were sequenced by immunoSEQ multiplex PCR, and TCRdb holds only the in-frame ones, with some missing. This sample yields about 140,000 clones, of which less than 95% are seen a single time; less than 14% belongs to the top ten. The sequencing here drew on PBMCs, taken after 12 months of ibrutinib treatment. This chain connects TRBV11-2 to TRBJ1-1, with D unresolved. The receptor was derived from a human donor with chronic lymphocytic leukemia. CDR3 region: CASSLPLLNTEAFF. CDR3 coding DNA: TGTGCCAGCAGCCTTCCTTTATTGAACACTGAAGCTTTCTTT.